These 14 T cell receptor beta chains share one sample of origin, sequenced in a study of T cells in localized non-small cell lung cancer. The protocol was immunoSEQ multiplex PCR, while the TCRdb copy is restricted to in-frame clones and leaves out a portion. The data show tens of thousands of clones, over 65% seen once. The specimen was PBMCs, collected before any cancer treatment. The receptors originated from a woman aged 35 to 70 with stage II squamous cell lung carcinoma.

V and J are TRBV30 and TRBJ1-1; possible D gene TRBD1, 6 bases. V shed 0 bases and J shed 5 bases, with 13 bases lying between them. Per germline, CDR1 GTSNPN and CDR2 SVGIG (reference sequence). This CDR3 region has 14 residues. The chain's CDR3 is CAWSVLQGRTEAFF. The CDR3 nucleotides read TGTGCCTGGAGTGTCTTACAGGGTCGAACTGAAGCTTTCTTT.

This clone was picked up one time. The chain is built from TRBV7-6 and TRBJ2-7; D is possibly TRBD2 (6 bases). From germline, CDR1 is SGHVS and CDR2 FNYEAQ. V lost 4 bases to trimming and J lost 2 bases, with 9 bases between them. The CDR3 extends over 13 amino acids. For the CDR3, the DNA is TGTGCCAGCAGCTCCCCGGGGGCCTACGAGCAGTACTTC. This translates into CASSSPGAYEQYF.

The DNA for the CDR3 is TGTGCCAGCAGCCTAGGGACAGACTACACTGAAGCTTTCTTT. Amino acid sequence: CASSLGTDYTEAFF. The V and J genes are TRBV9 and TRBJ1-1; 7 bases fit TRBD1. The CDR3 loop spans 14 amino acids. Germline CDR1 SGDLS, CDR2 YYNGEE. V lost 4 bases to trimming and J lost 3 bases; unmatched junction nucleotides: 6.

The chain uses TRBV18 and TRBJ2-2; the D gene could be TRBD1 or TRBD2 (6 bases each). Germline values: CDR1 KGHSH, CDR2 LQKENI. Trimming removed 3 bases from V and 4 bases from J, with 15 bases in between. CDR3 length equals 16 residues. The CDR3 loop is CASSPMGGIGTGELFF. CDR3 DNA sequence: TGTGCCAGCTCACCGATGGGGGGCATAGGCACCGGGGAGCTGTTTTTT.

V gene TRBV2 combines with J gene TRBJ2-5; perhaps TRBD1 as D (5 bases). V lost 5 bases, J lost 5 bases, and 6 bases lay in between. CDR1 and CDR2 from the germline V gene are SNHLY and FYNNEI. This CDR3 is built from 11 residues. CDR3 loop: CASSYRETQYF. CDR3 sequence (DNA): TGTGCCAGCAGTTACAGGGAGACCCAGTACTTC. Full variable domain (missing parts from reference TRBV2 and TRBJ2-5): EPEVTQTPSHQVTQMGQEVILRCVPISNHLYFYWYRQILGQKVEFLVSFYNNEISEKSEIFDDQFSVERPDGSNFTLKIRSTKLEDSAMYFCASSYRETQYFGPGTRLLVL.

V usage is TRBV21-1 and J usage is TRBJ2-5; the table's D call, TRBD2, has no DNA check behind it. TRBV21-1 is a pseudogene locus. The CDR3 consists of 14 residues. The CDR3 region has the DNA TGTGCCAGTACGAAGTATGAGGGTCAAGAGACCCAGTACTTC. Protein sequence: CASTKYEGQETQYF.

The chain couples TRBV19 to TRBJ1-1; 7 nucleotides align to TRBD1. In germline, CDR1 is LNHDA, CDR2 SQIVND (reference sequence). Germline trimming cut 4 bases from V and 1 base from J; bases unmatched to any gene: 9. The CDR3 totals 16 residues. CDR3 sequence: CASSTIDRAPNTEAFF. As DNA, the CDR3 is TGTGCCAGTAGTACCATCGACAGGGCTCCGAACACTGAAGCTTTCTTT. Together with reference TRBV19 and TRBJ1-1, the CDR3 gives the full variable domain: DGGITQSPKYLFRKEGQNVTLSCEQNLNHDAMYWYRQDPGQGLRLIYYSQIVNDFQKGDIAEGYSVSREKKESFPLTVTSAQKNPTAFYLCASSTIDRAPNTEAFFGQGTRLTVV.

There are a few counts of this clone. The J gene is TRBJ2-2, the V gene TRBV6-1; maybe TRBD2 (5 bases). V lost 6 bases, J lost 2 bases, and 10 bases lay in between. There are 14 residues in the CDR3. Germline lookup yields CDR1 MNHNS and CDR2 SASEGT. CDR3 protein: CASRRTDNTGELFF. The CDR3 DNA follows: TGTGCCAGCAGGAGGACTGACAACACCGGGGAGCTGTTTTTT.

This clone was recorded once. V is TRBV5-1 and J is TRBJ2-7; D unresolved. Trimming cost V 0 bases and J 6 bases, with 7 bases left between them. The CDR3 runs 12 residues. Germline V gives CDR1 SGHRS, CDR2 YFSETQ. The chain's CDR3 is CASSLGKGEQYF. Here the CDR3 DNA reads TGCGCCAGCAGCTTGGGGAAAGGCGAGCAGTACTTC.

J is TRBJ1-1 and V is TRBV6-1, with D hard to call. The CDR3 length is 13 residues. Germline CDR1 and CDR2: MNHNS and SASEGT. V was clipped by 2 bases and J by 0 bases, with 4 bases between them. CDR3 protein: CASSESLNTEAFF. The CDR3 nucleotides read TGTGCCAGCAGTGAATCTTTGAACACTGAAGCTTTCTTT.

The rearrangement joins TRBV5-4 to TRBJ2-5; 9 bases map to TRBD1. The ends lost 4 bases at V and 5 bases at J; junction bases unmatched: 9. This CDR3 spans 15 amino acids. Germline CDR1 and CDR2: SGHNT and YYREEE (reference sequence). CDR3 nucleotide sequence: TGTGCCAGCAGCCATGGCACAGGGGGCCGGGAGACCCAGTACTTC. The encoded protein is CASSHGTGGRETQYF.

This clone showed up just once. The CDR3 reads CASSVGSGLAGLFTDTQYF. The CDR3 DNA reads as TGTGCCAGCAGCGTTGGGTCGGGACTAGCGGGCCTTTTCACAGATACGCAGTATTTT. V gene TRBV9 combines with J gene TRBJ2-3; 12 bases are shared with TRBD2. The junction had 12 bases not matched to a gene; V was cut back by 2 bases and J by 2 bases. This CDR3 has 19 amino acids. The germline gives CDR1 SGDLS, CDR2 YYNGEE.

The chain couples TRBV11-2 to TRBJ2-3, with D unclear. The germline V gene has CDR1 SGHAT and CDR2 FQNNGV. This CDR3 comprises 12 residues. V was cut by 0 bases and J by 6 bases, with 4 bases left in between. DNA of the CDR3: TGTGCCAGCAGCTTAGAACGCGATACGCAGTATTTT. It translates to CASSLERDTQYF.

This chain connects TRBV11-2 to TRBJ2-7; D is undetermined. The CDR3 totals 15 residues. V was trimmed by 5 bases and J by 2 bases, leaving 16 bases between them. Germline V lookup: CDR1 SGHAT, CDR2 FQNNGV. The CDR3 DNA follows: TGTGCCAGCAGCCGCGTAGGGTTCACCACCTACGAGCAGTACTTC. Residues: CASSRVGFTTYEQYF. Full variable domain (outside the CDR3, taken from reference TRBV11-2 and TRBJ2-7): EAGVAQSPRYKIIEKRQSVAFWCNPISGHATLYWYQQILGQGPKLLIQFQNNGVVDDSQLPKDRFSAERLKGVDSTLKIQPAKLEDSAVYLCASSRVGFTTYEQYFGPGTRLTVT.